These 3 T cell receptor beta chains share one sample of origin, sequenced in a study of shared clonotypes between healthy human individuals. Only in-frame clones appear in the TCRdb table, and some are missing; sequencing was by immunoSEQ multiplex PCR. This table has over a million clones, 65% to 80% appearing once. The source material was memory CD4+ T cells sorted from blood. Subset in this sample: CD45RA-negative fraction. The receptors shown here come from a man aged 18-30 years in good health.

With regard to this clone: In the same sample, other DNA sequences code for this CDR3. The chain employs TRBV12-5 and TRBJ2-3, with TRBD1 as a possible D gene (6 bases). Germline V gives CDR1 LGHNT, CDR2 FRNRAP. The CDR3 length is 14 residues. V gave up 5 bases and J gave up 0 bases, with 9 bases separating them. CDR3 coding DNA: TGTGCTAGTGGTCTTGGACAGAGCACAGATACGCAGTATTTT. This encodes CASGLGQSTDTQYF. Combining the CDR3 with reference TRBV12-5 and TRBJ2-3 gives the whole variable domain DARVTQTPRHKVTEMGQEVTMRCQPILGHNTVFWYRQTMMQGLELLAYFRNRAPLDDSGMPKDRFSAEMPDATLATLKIQPSEPRDSAVYFCASGLGQSTDTQYFGPGTRLTVL.

This clone has a count of ten or more. J is TRBJ1-1 and V is TRBV20-1; D not certain. V lost 7 bases and J 4 bases, leaving 7 bases between the germline ends. The CDR3 is 10 residues long. CDR1 is DFQATT and CDR2 is SNEGSKA in the germline V gene (reference sequence). The CDR3 DNA reads TGCAGTGTGGACGGCACTGAAGCTTTCTTT. Its protein product is CSVDGTEAFF.

The J gene is TRBJ2-1, the V gene TRBV5-1; D remains ambiguous. The CDR3 totals 14 residues. The germline V gene encodes CDR1 SGHRS and CDR2 YFSETQ. Trimming stripped 0 bases from V and 5 bases from J, with 9 bases between. Here the CDR3 reads CASSLASANNEQFF. The CDR3 DNA is TGCGCCAGCAGCTTGGCGTCAGCTAACAATGAGCAGTTCTTC.